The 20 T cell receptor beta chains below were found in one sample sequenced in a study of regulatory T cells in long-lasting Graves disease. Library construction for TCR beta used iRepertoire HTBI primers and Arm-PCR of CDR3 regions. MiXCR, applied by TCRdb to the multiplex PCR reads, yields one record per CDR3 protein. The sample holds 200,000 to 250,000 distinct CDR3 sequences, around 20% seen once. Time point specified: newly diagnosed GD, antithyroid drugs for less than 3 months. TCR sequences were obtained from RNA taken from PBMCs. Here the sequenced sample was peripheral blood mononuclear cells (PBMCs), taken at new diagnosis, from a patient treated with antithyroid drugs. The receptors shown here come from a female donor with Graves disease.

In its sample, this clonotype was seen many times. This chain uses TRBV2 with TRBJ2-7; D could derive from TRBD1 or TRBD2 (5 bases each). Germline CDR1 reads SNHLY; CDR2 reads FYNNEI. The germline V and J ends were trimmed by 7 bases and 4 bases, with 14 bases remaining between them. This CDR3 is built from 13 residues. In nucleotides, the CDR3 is TGTGCCAGCAAGAGGGACCGAGAATACGAGCAGTACTTC. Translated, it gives CASKRDREYEQYF.

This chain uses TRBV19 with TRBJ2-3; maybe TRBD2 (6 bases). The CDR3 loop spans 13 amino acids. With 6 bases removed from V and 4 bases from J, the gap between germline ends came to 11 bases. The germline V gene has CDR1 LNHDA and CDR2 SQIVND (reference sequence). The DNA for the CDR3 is TGTGCCAGTAGCGGGGGTAGCTCAGATACGCAGTATTTT. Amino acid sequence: CASSGGSSDTQYF.

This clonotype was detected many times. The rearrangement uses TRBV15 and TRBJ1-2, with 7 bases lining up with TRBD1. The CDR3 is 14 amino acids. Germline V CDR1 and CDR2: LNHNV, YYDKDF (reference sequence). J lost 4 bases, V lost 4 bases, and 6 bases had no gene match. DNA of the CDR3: TGTGCCACCAGCATATCAGGGGGAGGCTATGGCTACACCTTC. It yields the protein CATSISGGGYGYTF.

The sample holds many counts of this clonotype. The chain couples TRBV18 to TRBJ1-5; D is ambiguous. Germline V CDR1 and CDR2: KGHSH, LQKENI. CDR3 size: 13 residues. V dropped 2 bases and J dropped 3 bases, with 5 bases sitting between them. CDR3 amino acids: CASSPGFNQPQHF. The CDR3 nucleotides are TGTGCCAGCTCACCAGGGTTCAATCAGCCCCAGCATTTT.

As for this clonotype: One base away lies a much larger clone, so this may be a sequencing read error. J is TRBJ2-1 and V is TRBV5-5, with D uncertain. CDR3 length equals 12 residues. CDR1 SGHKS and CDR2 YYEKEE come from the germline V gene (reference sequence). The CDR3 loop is CASSLTLNEEFF. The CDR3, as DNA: TGTGCCAGCAGCTTGACGTTAAATGAGGAGTTCTTC.

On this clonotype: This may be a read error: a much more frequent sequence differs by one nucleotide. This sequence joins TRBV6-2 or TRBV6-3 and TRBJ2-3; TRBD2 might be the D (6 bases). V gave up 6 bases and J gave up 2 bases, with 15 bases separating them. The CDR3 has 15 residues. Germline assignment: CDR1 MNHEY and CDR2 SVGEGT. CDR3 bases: TGTGCCAGCAGCAAGGGACGGGGGACCACAGATACGCAGTATTTT. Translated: CASSKGRGTTDTQYF.

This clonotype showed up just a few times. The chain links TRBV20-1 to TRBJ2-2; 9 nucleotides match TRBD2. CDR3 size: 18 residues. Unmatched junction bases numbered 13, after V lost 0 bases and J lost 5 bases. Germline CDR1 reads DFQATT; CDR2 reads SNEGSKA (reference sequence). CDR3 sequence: CSARDGGRLAVGTGELFF. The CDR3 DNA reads TGCAGTGCTAGAGATGGGGGTCGACTAGCGGTCGGGACCGGGGAGCTGTTTTTT.

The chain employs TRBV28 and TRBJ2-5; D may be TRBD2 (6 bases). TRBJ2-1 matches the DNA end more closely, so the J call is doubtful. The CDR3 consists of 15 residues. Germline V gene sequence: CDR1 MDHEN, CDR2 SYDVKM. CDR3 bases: TGTGCCAGCAGGAATAATGGGGGGTCATGGAATGAGCAGTTCTTC. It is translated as CASRNNGGSWNEQFF.

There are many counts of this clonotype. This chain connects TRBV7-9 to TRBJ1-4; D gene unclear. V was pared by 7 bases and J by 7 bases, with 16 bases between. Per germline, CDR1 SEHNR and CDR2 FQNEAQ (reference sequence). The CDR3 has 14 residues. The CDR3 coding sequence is TGTGCCAGCACCCGGCCGGGTGGACCTGAAAAACTGTTTTTT. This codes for CASTRPGGPEKLFF.

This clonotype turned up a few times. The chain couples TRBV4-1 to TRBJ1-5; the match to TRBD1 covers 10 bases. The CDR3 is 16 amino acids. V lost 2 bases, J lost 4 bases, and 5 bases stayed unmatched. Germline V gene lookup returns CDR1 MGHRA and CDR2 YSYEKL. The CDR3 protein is CASSQPGTGVNQPQHF. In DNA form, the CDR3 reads TGCGCCAGCAGCCAACCTGGGACAGGGGTAAATCAGCCCCAGCATTTT.

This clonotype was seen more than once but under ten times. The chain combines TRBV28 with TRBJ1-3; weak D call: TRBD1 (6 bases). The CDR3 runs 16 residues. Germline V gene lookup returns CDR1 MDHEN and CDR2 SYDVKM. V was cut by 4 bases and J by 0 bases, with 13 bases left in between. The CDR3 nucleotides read TGTGCCAGCAGTTCCCTCGGAGGGGGCTCTGGAAACACCATATATTTT. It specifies CASSSLGGGSGNTIYF. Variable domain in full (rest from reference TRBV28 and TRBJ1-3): DVKVTQSSRYLVKRTGEKVFLECVQDMDHENMFWYRQDPGLGLRLIYFSYDVKMKEKGDIPEGYSVSREKKERFSLILESASTNQTSMYLCASSSLGGGSGNTIYFGEGSWLTVV.

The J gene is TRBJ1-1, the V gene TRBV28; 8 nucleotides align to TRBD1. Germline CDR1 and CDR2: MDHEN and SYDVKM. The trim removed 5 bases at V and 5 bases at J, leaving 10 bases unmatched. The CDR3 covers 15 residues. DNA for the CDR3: TGTGCCAGCAGTACAACAGGGGGGCTGGGAACTGAAGCTTTCTTT. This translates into CASSTTGGLGTEAFF. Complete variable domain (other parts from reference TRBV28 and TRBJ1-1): DVKVTQSSRYLVKRTGEKVFLECVQDMDHENMFWYRQDPGLGLRLIYFSYDVKMKEKGDIPEGYSVSREKKERFSLILESASTNQTSMYLCASSTTGGLGTEAFFGQGTRLTVV.

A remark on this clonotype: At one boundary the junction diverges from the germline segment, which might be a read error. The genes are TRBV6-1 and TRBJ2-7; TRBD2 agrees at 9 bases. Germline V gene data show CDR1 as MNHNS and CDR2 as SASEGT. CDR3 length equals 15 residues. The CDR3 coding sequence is TGTGCCGGCAGCAGGACTGGCGGGAGGGCCGACGAGCAGTACTTC. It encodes CAGSRTGGRADEQYF.

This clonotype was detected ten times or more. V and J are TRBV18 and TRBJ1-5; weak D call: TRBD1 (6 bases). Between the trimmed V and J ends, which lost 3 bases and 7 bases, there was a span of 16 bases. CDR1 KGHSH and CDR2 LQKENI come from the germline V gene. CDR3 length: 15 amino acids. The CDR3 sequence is CASSPYRERPQPQHF. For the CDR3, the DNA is TGTGCCAGCTCACCTTACAGGGAAAGGCCCCAGCCCCAGCATTTT.

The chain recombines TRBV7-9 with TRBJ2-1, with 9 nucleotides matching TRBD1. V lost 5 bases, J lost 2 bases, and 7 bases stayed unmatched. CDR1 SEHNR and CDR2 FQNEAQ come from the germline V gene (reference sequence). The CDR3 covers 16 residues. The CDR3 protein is CASSDRDRDPYNEQFF. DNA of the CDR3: TGTGCCAGCAGCGACCGGGACAGGGATCCCTACAATGAGCAGTTCTTC. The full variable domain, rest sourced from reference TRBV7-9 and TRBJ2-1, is DTGVSQNPRHKITKRGQNVTFRCDPISEHNRLYWYRQTLGQGPEFLTYFQNEAQLEKSRLLSDRFSAERPKGSFSTLEIQRTEQGDSAMYLCASSDRDRDPYNEQFFGPGTRLTVL.

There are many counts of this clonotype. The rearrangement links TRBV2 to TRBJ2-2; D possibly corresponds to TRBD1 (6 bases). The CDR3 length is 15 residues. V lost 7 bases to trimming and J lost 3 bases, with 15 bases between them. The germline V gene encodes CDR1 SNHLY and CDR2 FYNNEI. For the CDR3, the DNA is TGTGCCAGCACCCCAGAAGGGGGACACACCGGGGAGCTGTTTTTT. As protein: CASTPEGGHTGELFF.

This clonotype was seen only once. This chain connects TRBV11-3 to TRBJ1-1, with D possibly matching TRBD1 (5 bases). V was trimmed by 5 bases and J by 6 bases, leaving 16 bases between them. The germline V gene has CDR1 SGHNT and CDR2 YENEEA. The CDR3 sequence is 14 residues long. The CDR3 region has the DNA TGTGCCAGCAGCCCTGATCAGGGAGGAGCTGAAGCTTTCTTT. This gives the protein CASSPDQGGAEAFF.

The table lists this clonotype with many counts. Written as DNA, the CDR3 is TGTGCCAGCAGCTTGGGGCATGGCTACACCTTC. It encodes CASSLGHGYTF. The chain uses TRBV5-6 and TRBJ1-2; no clear D gene. V lost 0 bases and J 6 bases, leaving 3 bases between the germline ends. The CDR3 consists of 11 residues. The V gene's germline CDR1 is SGHDT and CDR2 YYEEEE.

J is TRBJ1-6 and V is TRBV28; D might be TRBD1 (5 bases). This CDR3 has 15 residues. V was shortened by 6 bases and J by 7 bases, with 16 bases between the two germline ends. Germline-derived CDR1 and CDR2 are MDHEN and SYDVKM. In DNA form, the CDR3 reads TGTGCCAGCAGACCCAGCAGGGTTCAAAATTCACCCCTCCACTTT. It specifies CASRPSRVQNSPLHF. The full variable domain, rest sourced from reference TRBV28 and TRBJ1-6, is DVKVTQSSRYLVKRTGEKVFLECVQDMDHENMFWYRQDPGLGLRLIYFSYDVKMKEKGDIPEGYSVSREKKERFSLILESASTNQTSMYLCASRPSRVQNSPLHFGNGTRLTVT.

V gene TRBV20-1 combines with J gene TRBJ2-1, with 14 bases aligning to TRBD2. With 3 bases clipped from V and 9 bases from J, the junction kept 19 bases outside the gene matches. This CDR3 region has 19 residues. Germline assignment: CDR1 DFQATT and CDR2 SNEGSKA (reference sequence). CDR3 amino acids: CSARLPTTSGRAGGSEQFF. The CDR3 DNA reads TGCAGTGCTAGGCTCCCGACGACTAGCGGGAGGGCCGGAGGTAGTGAGCAGTTCTTC.